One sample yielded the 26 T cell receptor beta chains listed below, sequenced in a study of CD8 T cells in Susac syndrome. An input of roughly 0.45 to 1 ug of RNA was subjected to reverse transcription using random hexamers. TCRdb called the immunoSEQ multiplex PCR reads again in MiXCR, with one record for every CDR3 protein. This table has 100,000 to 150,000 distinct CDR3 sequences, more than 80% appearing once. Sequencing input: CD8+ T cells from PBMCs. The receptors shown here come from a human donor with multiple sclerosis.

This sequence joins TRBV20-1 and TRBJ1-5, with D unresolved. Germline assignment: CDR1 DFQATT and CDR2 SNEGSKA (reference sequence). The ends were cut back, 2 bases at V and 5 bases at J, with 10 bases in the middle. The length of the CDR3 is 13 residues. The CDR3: CSARTSLHQPQHF. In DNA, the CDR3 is TGCAGTGCTAGAACATCCCTCCATCAGCCCCAGCATTTT.

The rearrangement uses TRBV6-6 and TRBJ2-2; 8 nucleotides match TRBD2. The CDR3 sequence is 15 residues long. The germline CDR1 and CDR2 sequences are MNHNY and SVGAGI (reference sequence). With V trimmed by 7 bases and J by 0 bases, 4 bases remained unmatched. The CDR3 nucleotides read TGTGCCAGCATCAACGGGGGGGCGAACACCGGGGAGCTGTTTTTT. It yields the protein CASINGGANTGELFF.

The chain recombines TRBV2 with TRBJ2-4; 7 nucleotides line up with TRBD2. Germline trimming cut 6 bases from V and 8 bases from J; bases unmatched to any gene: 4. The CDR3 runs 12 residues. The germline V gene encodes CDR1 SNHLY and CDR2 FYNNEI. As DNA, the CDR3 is TGTGCCAGCAGAGACCGGGGGGACATTCAGTACTTC. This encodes CASRDRGDIQYF.

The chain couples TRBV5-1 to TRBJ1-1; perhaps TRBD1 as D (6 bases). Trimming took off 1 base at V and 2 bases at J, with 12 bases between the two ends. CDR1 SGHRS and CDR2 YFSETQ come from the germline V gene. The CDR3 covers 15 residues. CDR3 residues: CASSLSLGTNTEAFF. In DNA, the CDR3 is TGCGCCAGCAGCTTGAGCCTCGGGACAAACACTGAAGCTTTCTTT.

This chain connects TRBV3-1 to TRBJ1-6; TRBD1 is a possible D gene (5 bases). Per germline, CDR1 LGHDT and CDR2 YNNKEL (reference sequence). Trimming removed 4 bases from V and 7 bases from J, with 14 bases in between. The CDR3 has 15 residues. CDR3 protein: CASSPSGAINSPLHF. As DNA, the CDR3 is TGTGCCAGCAGCCCATCCGGGGCAATCAATTCACCCCTCCACTTT.

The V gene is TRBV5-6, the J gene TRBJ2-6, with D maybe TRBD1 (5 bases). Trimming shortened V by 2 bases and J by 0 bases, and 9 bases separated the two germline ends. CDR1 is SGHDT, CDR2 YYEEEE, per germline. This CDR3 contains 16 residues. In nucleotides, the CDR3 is TGTGCCAGCAGCTTAGGACACCGCTCTGGGGCCAACGTCCTGACTTTC. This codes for CASSLGHRSGANVLTF.

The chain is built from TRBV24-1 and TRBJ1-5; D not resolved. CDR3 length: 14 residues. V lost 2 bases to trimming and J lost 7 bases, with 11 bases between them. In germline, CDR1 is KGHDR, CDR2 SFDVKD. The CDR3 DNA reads TGTGCCACCAGTGATTCCGTCGCTTGGCAGCCCCAGCATTTT. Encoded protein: CATSDSVAWQPQHF.

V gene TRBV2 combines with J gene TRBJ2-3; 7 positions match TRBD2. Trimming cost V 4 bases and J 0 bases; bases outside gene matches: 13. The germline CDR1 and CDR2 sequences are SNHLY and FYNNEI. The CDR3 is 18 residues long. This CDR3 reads CASSVPLDLAASTDTQYF. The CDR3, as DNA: TGTGCCAGCAGTGTCCCGCTTGATCTAGCGGCTAGCACAGATACGCAGTATTTT.

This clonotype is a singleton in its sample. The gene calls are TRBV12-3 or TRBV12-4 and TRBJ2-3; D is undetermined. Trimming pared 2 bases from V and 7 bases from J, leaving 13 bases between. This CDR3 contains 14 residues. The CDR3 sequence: CASSLSHLTHTQYF. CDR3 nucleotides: TGTGCCAGCAGTTTATCCCACCTTACCCATACGCAGTATTTT.

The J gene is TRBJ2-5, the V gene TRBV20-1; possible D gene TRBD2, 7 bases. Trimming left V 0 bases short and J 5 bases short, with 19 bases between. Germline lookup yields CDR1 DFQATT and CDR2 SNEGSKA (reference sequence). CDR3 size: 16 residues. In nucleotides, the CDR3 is TGCAGTGCTAGAGATAAAGGGGGAGGGCGTTGGGAGACCCAGTACTTC. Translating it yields CSARDKGGGRWETQYF.

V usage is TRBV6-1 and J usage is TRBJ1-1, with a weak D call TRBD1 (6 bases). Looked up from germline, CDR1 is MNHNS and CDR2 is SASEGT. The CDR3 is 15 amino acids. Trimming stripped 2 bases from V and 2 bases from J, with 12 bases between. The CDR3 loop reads CASSEFGGLNTEAFF. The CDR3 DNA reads TGTGCCAGCAGTGAATTCGGGGGCCTTAACACTGAAGCTTTCTTT.

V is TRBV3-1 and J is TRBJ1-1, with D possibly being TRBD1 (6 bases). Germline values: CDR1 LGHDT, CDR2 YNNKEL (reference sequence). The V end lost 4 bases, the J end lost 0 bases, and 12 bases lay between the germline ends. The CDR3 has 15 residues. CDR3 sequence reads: CASSPNRVLNTEAFF. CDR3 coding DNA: TGTGCCAGCAGCCCGAACAGGGTGTTGAACACTGAAGCTTTCTTT.

Written as DNA, the CDR3 is TGCAGCGTTGAGAGTGACAGAACCTACGAGCAGTACTTC. Protein sequence: CSVESDRTYEQYF. The rearrangement joins TRBV29-1 to TRBJ2-7; the D gene is possibly TRBD1 (5 bases). This CDR3 comprises 13 residues. CDR1 is SQVTM and CDR2 is ANQGSEA in the germline V gene. The V gene lost 3 bases and the J gene lost 2 bases, with 11 bases spanning the gap.

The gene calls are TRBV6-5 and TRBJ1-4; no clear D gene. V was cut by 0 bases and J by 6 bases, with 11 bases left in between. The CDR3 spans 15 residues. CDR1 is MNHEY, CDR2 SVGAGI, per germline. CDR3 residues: CASSYSWALDEKLFF. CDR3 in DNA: TGTGCCAGCAGTTACTCATGGGCGCTGGATGAAAAACTGTTTTTT.

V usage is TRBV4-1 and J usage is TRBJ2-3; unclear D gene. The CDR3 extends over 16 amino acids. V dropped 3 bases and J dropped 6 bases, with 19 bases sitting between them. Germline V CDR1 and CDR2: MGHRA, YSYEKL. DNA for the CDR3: TGCGCCAGCAGCCACCAGCCCAACCGGGCGCCCGATACGCAGTATTTT. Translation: CASSHQPNRAPDTQYF.

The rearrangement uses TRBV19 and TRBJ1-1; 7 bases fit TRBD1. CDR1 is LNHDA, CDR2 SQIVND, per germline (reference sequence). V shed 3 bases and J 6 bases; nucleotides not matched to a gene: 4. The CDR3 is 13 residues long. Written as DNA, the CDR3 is TGTGCCAGTAGTATCGGCCAGGGGGCTGAAGCTTTCTTT. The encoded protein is CASSIGQGAEAFF.

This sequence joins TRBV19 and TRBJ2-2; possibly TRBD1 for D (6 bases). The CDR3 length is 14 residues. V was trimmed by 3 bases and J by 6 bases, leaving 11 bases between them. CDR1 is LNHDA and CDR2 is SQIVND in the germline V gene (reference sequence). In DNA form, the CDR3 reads TGTGCCAGTAGTATCTTCGACAGGTCCGGGGAGCTGTTTTTT. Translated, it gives CASSIFDRSGELFF.

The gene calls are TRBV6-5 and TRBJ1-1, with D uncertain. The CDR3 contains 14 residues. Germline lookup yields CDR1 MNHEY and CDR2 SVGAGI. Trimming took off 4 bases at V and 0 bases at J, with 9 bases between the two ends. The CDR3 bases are TGTGCCAGCAGTTCCTTCGCCTTGAACACTGAAGCTTTCTTT. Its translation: CASSSFALNTEAFF.

The CDR3 nucleotides are TGTGCCAGCAGTTACCGGGGTCTGAACGAAGCTTTCTTT. It yields the protein CASSYRGLNEAFF. The chain has TRBV6-5 and TRBJ1-1; D remains unclear. Germline V CDR1 and CDR2: MNHEY, SVGAGI. CDR3 length: 13 residues. V was trimmed by 2 bases and J by 8 bases, leaving 12 bases between them.

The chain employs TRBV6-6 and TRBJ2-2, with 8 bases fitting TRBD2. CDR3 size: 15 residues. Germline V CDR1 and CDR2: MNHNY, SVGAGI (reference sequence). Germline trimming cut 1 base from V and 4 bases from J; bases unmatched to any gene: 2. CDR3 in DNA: TGTGCCAGCAGTTACTACGGGGGGGCCACCGGGGAGCTGTTTTTT. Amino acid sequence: CASSYYGGATGELFF.

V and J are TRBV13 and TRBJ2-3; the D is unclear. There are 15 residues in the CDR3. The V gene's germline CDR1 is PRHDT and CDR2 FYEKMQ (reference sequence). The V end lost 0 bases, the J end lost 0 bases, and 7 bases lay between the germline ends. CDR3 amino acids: CASSLGPGSTDTQYF. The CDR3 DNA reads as TGTGCCAGCAGCTTAGGCCCTGGCAGCACAGATACGCAGTATTTT. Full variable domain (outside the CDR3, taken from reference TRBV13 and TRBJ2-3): AAGVIQSPRHLIKEKRETATLKCYPIPRHDTVYWYQQGPGQDPQFLISFYEKMQSDKGSIPDRFSAQQFSDYHSELNMSSLELGDSALYFCASSLGPGSTDTQYFGPGTRLTVL.

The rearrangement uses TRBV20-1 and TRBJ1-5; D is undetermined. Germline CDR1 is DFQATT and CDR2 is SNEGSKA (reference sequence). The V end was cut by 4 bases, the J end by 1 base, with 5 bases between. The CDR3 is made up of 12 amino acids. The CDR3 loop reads CSATTSNQPQHF. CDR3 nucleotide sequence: TGCAGTGCTACCACGAGCAATCAGCCCCAGCATTTT.

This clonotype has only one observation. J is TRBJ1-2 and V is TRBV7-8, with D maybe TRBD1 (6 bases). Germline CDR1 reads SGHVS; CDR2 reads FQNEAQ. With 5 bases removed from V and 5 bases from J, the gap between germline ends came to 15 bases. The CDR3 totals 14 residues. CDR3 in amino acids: CASSPTGNQYGYTF. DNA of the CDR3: TGTGCCAGCAGCCCTACAGGGAACCAATATGGCTACACCTTC.

As DNA, the CDR3 is TGTGCCAGCAGTCCTTCAGACTACGAGCAGTACTTC. Translated, it gives CASSPSDYEQYF. The rearrangement uses TRBV28 and TRBJ2-7; the D is unclear. Trimming stripped 5 bases from V and 3 bases from J, with 8 bases between. Germline V gene data show CDR1 as MDHEN and CDR2 as SYDVKM. This CDR3 spans 12 amino acids.

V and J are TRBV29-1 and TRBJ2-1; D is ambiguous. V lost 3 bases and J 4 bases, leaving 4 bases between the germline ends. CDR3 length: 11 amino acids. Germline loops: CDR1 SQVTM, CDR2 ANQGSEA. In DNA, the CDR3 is TGCAGCGTTGACGATTACAATGAGCAGTTCTTC. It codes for CSVDDYNEQFF.

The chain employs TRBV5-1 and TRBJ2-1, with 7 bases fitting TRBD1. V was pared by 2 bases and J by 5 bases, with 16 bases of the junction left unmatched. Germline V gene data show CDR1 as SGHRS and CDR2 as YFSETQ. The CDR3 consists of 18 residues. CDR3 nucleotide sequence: TGCGCCAGCAGCTTAAGATCGGCTCTGACAGGGCTTAACAATGAGCAGTTCTTC. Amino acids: CASSLRSALTGLNNEQFF.